This TCR beta chain was sequenced in a study of blood T cells in healthy people across ages. The wider study: Every two T cells gave about one barcoded beta molecule via template switching.

The authors ran a second PCR of 7 to 11 cycles using a sample-barcoded 5' primer and a J-beta primer mix. MiXCR, run by TCRdb on the 5' RACE reads, gives a single entry per CDR3 protein. The data show about 1.8 million distinct CDR3 sequences, roughly 50% seen once. CDR1 SGHTA and CDR2 FQGTGA come from the germline V gene. This CDR3 has 13 residues. The junction had 9 bases not matched to a gene; V was cut back by 5 bases and J by 10 bases. J is TRBJ1-2 and V is TRBV7-3; 8 positions agree with TRBD1. Sequencing input: blood. The sequence was collected from a woman aged 40-49 years in good health. As DNA, the CDR3 is TGTGCCAGCAGCCGTGGGACAGGAGATGACTACACCTTC. This sequence encodes CASSRGTGDDYTF.